The T cell receptor (beta chain) under discussion was sequenced for a study of T cells after posttransplantation cyclophosphamide (TCRdb year 2016). Study-level background: T cell repertoire reconstitution was tracked by TRB sequencing after myeloablative bone marrow transplantation in which posttransplantation cyclophosphamide was used as GVHD prophylaxis. Samples from 35 PTCy-treated patients, along with samples from around 16 of their related bone marrow donors, underwent antigen receptor sequencing. Blood from every one of the roughly 33 PTCy patients who had 1-year posttransplant specimens underwent TRB sequencing. In 3 patients, up to roughly 3 additional blood samples taken between 2 and 5.2 years after transplant also underwent TRB sequencing, as did pretransplant blood from a handful of patients. Because TRA and TRB clonality correlated tightly in several samples, later TCR analyses were limited to TRB. Public TRB sequences were checked against a database of over 3,000 sequences associated with responses to pathogens, tumor antigens, self-antigens and alloantigens.

A word on this clone: The antigen this receptor binds is unknown. No much larger clone is present one base from it, and per-base qualities are unavailable.

The V and J ends are trimmed by 2 bases and 7 bases, leaving 17 bases between them. From cysteine to phenylalanine, the CDR3 is 15 amino acids long. Only the CDR3 region is kept as DNA, spanning 45 bases read in frame from base 1. CDR1 and CDR2, looked up from the germline V gene, are MDHEN and SYDVKM. TRB sequencing used genomic DNA with the immunoSEQ assay at survey resolution or the hsTCRB kit. Turning to the authors' computational methods: The immunoSEQ software handled the initial read processing, while the LymphoSeq R package was used for the repertoire analyses. Clonality was calculated as 1 minus normalized Shannon entropy, and the Gini coefficient was also calculated for each TRB dataset. Phenotypes of unsorted samples were inferred by mapping TRB sequences from sorted subsets of the recipient or donor onto unsorted samples of the same recipient. Imported from immuneACCESS, the table was reduced by TCRdb to in-frame sequences with V and J called. These copies leave out some clones; in studies compared against another copy, an unresolved V gene accounts for under half, and the cause of the remainder is not known. V and J calls and clone size follow that table, whereas D and trimming were derived from the DNA. The table for this sample lists about 15,000 clones; around 74% of them were counted only once. In total, the top ten clones hold around 1.2% of the sample.

Related bone marrow donors provided peripheral blood samples on the day of marrow donation. Peripheral blood and bone marrow mononuclear cells were isolated by Ficoll-Hypaque density centrifugation and cryopreserved. CD4+ and CD8+ T cells, including naive and memory subsets, were sorted by FACS on a FACSAria II. The paper's findings and limits, for the study overall: The TRB repertoires of T cells infiltrating skin or GI tract showed only limited overlap with the TRB repertoires of T cells in blood. Donor-recipient similarity was low at 1-2 months but increased during the first year, and donor CD8+ memory clones often dominated later blood repertoires. Across 45 patients, recipient CMV seropositivity and CMV reactivation were highly associated with TRB clonality; PTCy diversity was similar to CNI/methotrexate controls.

This TCR derives from a man between 45 and 60 years old. Sequencing was carried out using memory CD4+ T cells sorted from PBMCs. Here the chain combines TRBV28 and TRBJ2-5; TRBD1 is a possible D gene, resting on 5 matching bases. This receptor carries the CDR3 CASSLRVEGRGTQYF. The DNA sequence is given as TGTGCCAGCAGTTTACGAGTTGAAGGAAGGGGGACCCAGTACTTC.